Described below is a single TCR beta chain sequence and its context. This clonotype was detected only once. The antigen it binds to is not known. No base quality information exists; no much larger clone differs at one position. A single read is weak support. RNA was extracted using the RNeasy kit, and roughly 0.5 to 1 ug of the RNA was reverse transcribed with random hexamers. TCR beta CDR3 regions were amplified with the immunoSEQ multiplex PCR assay covering 54 Vbeta and 13 Jbeta segments. To correct PCR amplification bias, a synthetic template baseline was used for both primer optimization and computational correction. In the source study's methods: Reads were annotated to V, D and J genes according to IMGT and were analyzed with immunoSEQ Analyzer, with only productive sequences retained. Clonality was calculated as one minus the Shannon entropy normalized by log2 of the number of productive unique sequences. For each patient and control, public and private clones were evaluated within the 100 most prevalent clones. Susac-specific clones were defined as absent from healthy and MS cohorts, about 1,000 published viral clones and other ImmuneACCESS disease sequences. Using fastp at Q25 and MiXCR, TCRdb reprocessed the public reads and kept productive beta chains. Here each entry gathers all rows of one CDR3 protein and keeps the most common genes and DNA. TCRdb's processing, not the authors', yielded these V and J calls. The sample includes hundreds of thousands of distinct CDR3 sequences, with approximately 95% observed a single time. Jointly, the top ten make up about 0.08% of the sample.

The sample belongs to a study of CD8 T cells in Susac syndrome (dated by TCRdb to 2018 to 2020). As for the study more broadly: Whether CD8+ T cell activation and differentiation in Susac syndrome was antigen driven was tested using repertoire sequencing.

Peripheral blood CD8+ and CD4+ T cells from healthy donors, Susac syndrome patients and multiple sclerosis patients were profiled by high-throughput TCR beta sequencing. Multiple sclerosis controls were treatment-naive patients with stable or active relapsing-remitting disease fulfilling revised McDonald criteria. Bulk CD8+ and CD4+ T cells were purified by magnetic negative isolation, while CD8+ TEMRA cells were enriched using FACS. Blood was drawn into EDTA tubes, processed within 24 hours, and PBMCs were isolated by density gradient centrifugation. PBMCs intended for TCR sequencing were cryopreserved in liquid nitrogen and thawed later in a water bath at 37 degrees C. The sorted or isolated CD4+, CD8+ and CD8+ TEMRA cells had a purity of 90% or higher. CDR1 and CDR2 were assigned from the germline V gene as KGHSH and LQKENI. The germline V end is reduced by 8 bases and the J end by 5 bases; junction bases left unmatched: 4. The CDR3 starts with the cysteine, ends with the phenylalanine, and has 12 residues. The CDR3 DNA has 36 bases and is translated from base 1.

Overall results and qualifications from the work: The number of individuals in the TCR sequencing and HLA analysis was acknowledged as relatively small.

Input material: CD4+ T cells from PBMCs. This clonotype was sampled from a human donor with multiple sclerosis. The rearrangement joined TRBV18 to TRBJ1-2; 8 nucleotides in the junction match TRBD1. The bases read TGTGCCAGCACGGACAGGGTGTATGGCTACACCTTC. This is translated as CASTDRVYGYTF.